This T cell receptor (beta chain) was identified during a study of blood T cells in healthy people across ages. Then a second PCR, running about 6 to 12 cycles, was carried out with a sample-barcoded 5' primer and a J-beta primer mix. One entry per CDR3 protein results from TCRdb running MiXCR on the 5' RACE reads. The sample carries more than 650,000 distinct CDR3 sequences, 22% recorded once. The V gene's germline CDR1 is SSHAT and CDR2 FNYEAQ (reference sequence). CDR3 size: 15 residues. The study recruited healthy Caucasian donors from Russia who were aged about 6 to 95. Sequencing was performed on blood. The receptor's source is a man aged 70-80 years in good health. The chain recombines TRBV7-7 with TRBJ2-5; 9 bases are a match to TRBD2. The tail of the sequence fits TRBJ2-1 better, so the J call may be wrong. This CDR3 is CASSQFSGRQNEQFF. In DNA form, the CDR3 reads TGTGCCAGCAGCCAATTTAGCGGGAGACAGAATGAGCAGTTCTTC.